These 32 T cell receptor beta chains originate from one sample sequenced in a study of blood T cell repertoires in COVID-19. TCRdb's copy holds only in-frame clones and misses some; the assay was immunoSEQ multiplex PCR. The table has some 300,000 clones, just under 90% seen once. The specimen was PBMCs or T cells enriched from blood (not recorded which). These receptors originate from a woman aged 25 to 39 who had recovered from COVID-19.

The chain has TRBV29-1 and TRBJ1-1, with 9 bases that match TRBD1. J gave up 4 bases and V 6 bases, and 12 bases lay outside the gene matches. The CDR3 totals 15 residues. Germline V lookup: CDR1 SQVTM, CDR2 ANQGSEA. The CDR3 DNA is TGCAGCGTGGGACAGGGATGGGGCCTAGGCACTGAAGCTTTCTTT. It translates to CSVGQGWGLGTEAFF.

This chain links TRBV11-3 with TRBJ2-1; 7 bases agree with TRBD1. Germline CDR1 reads SGHNT; CDR2 reads YENEEA. V lost 4 bases, J lost 10 bases, and 10 bases stayed unmatched. The CDR3 length is 14 residues. The CDR3 reads CASSSQTGDFEQFF. The CDR3 nucleotides are TGTGCCAGCAGCTCACAAACAGGGGATTTCGAGCAGTTCTTC.

The gene calls are TRBV19 and TRBJ1-6; TRBD1 matches at 9 bases. The CDR3 is made up of 15 amino acids. Germline V CDR1 and CDR2: LNHDA, SQIVND (reference sequence). J gave up 7 bases and V 5 bases, and 6 bases lay outside the gene matches. In nucleotides, the CDR3 is TGTGCCAGTAGTTCACAGGGGGCGACGAATTCACCCCTCCACTTT. Amino acid sequence: CASSSQGATNSPLHF.

The chain uses TRBV15 and TRBJ2-1, with no clear D. Germline assignment: CDR1 LNHNV and CDR2 YYDKDF (reference sequence). CDR3 size: 12 residues. V lost 2 bases and J lost 4, with 3 bases in between. The CDR3: CATSRQYNEQFF. The CDR3 DNA reads as TGTGCCACCAGCAGACAGTACAATGAGCAGTTCTTC.

This clone was picked up one time. The chain couples TRBV28 to TRBJ2-1; the D gene is possibly TRBD2 (6 bases). V was clipped by 6 bases and J by 1 base, with 13 bases between them. The CDR3 spans 15 residues. Germline V CDR1 and CDR2: MDHEN, SYDVKM. CDR3 nucleotides: TGTGCCAGCAGCATCGGGAGTGGGTCCTACAATGAGCAGTTCTTC. It codes for CASSIGSGSYNEQFF.

The chain has TRBV28 and TRBJ2-7; 7 nucleotides align to TRBD1. CDR1 and CDR2 from the germline V gene are MDHEN and SYDVKM. The CDR3 is 15 residues long. V shed 5 bases, J shed 7 bases, and the junction held 14 bases outside the gene matches. This CDR3 is CASSPQPDRAGEQYF. The CDR3 bases are TGTGCCAGCAGTCCGCAACCAGACAGGGCAGGTGAGCAGTACTTC.

The chain combines TRBV18 with TRBJ2-1, with 9 nucleotides matching TRBD1. CDR3 length equals 17 residues. Germline assignment: CDR1 KGHSH and CDR2 LQKENI. The ends lost 3 bases at V and 2 bases at J; junction bases unmatched: 8. CDR3 protein: CASSPRGDRVTYNEQFF. The CDR3 region has the DNA TGTGCCAGCTCACCCAGGGGGGACAGGGTAACCTACAATGAGCAGTTCTTC.

This chain uses TRBV4-1 with TRBJ1-2; D is undetermined. The CDR3 covers 16 residues. The germline CDR1 and CDR2 sequences are MGHRA and YSYEKL. The V end was cut by 2 bases, the J end by 8 bases, with 21 bases between. For the CDR3, the DNA is TGCGCCAGCAGCCAACATTCCTCCAAGTACGGCGGCGGCTACACCTTC. This codes for CASSQHSSKYGGGYTF.

The CDR3 DNA reads as TGTGCCAGCAGCCAAGTCAGGGCCACTGAAGCTTTCTTT. Protein: CASSQVRATEAFF. V and J are TRBV4-2 and TRBJ1-1, with TRBD1 as a possible D gene (5 bases). This CDR3 has 13 amino acids. Trimming took off 1 base at V and 4 bases at J, with 7 bases between the two ends. Germline CDR1 and CDR2: LGHNA and YNFKEQ.

The chain joins TRBV7-9 to TRBJ1-5; D gene unclear. V was clipped by 2 bases and J by 4 bases, with 9 bases between them. CDR1 SEHNR and CDR2 FQNEAQ come from the germline V gene (reference sequence). This CDR3 contains 14 residues. Written as DNA, the CDR3 is TGTGCCAGCAGCTTACGGGGTGGGAATCAGCCCCAGCATTTT. The encoded protein is CASSLRGGNQPQHF.

The chain recombines TRBV5-6 with TRBJ2-2, with TRBD1 as a possible D gene (6 bases). Germline loops: CDR1 SGHDT, CDR2 YYEEEE. V was trimmed by 5 bases and J by 1 base, leaving 12 bases between them. CDR3 size: 15 residues. The CDR3 sequence is CASRLGHLNTGELFF. The CDR3 coding sequence is TGTGCCAGCAGACTGGGACACCTGAACACCGGGGAGCTGTTTTTT.

This sequence joins TRBV6-5 and TRBJ1-2, with D unclear. The CDR3 covers 15 residues. Germline CDR1 and CDR2: MNHEY and SVGAGI. V was shortened by 0 bases and J by 4 bases, with 12 bases between the two germline ends. In nucleotides, the CDR3 is TGTGCCAGCAGTTACTCGTACCGGGAGGGCTATGGCTACACCTTC. Translation gives CASSYSYREGYGYTF.

The rearrangement joins TRBV19 to TRBJ2-3, with D maybe TRBD2 (5 bases). Germline assignment: CDR1 LNHDA and CDR2 SQIVND (reference sequence). There are 15 residues in the CDR3. Deletions cut 6 bases from V and 6 bases from J, with 19 bases between. The CDR3 is CASSPTYGGWDTQYF. The CDR3 DNA reads TGTGCCAGTAGCCCCACCTACGGAGGATGGGATACGCAGTATTTT.

The chain employs TRBV7-2 and TRBJ1-5, with 10 bases matching TRBD1. Germline V gene lookup returns CDR1 SGHTA and CDR2 FQGNSA. The CDR3 sequence is 17 residues long. After removal of 3 bases from V and 7 bases from J, the junction contained 12 bases not matched to a gene. The CDR3 DNA reads TGTGCCAGCAGCTTTAACCGGGACAGGGGTTTCAACCAGCCCCAGCATTTT. It is translated as CASSFNRDRGFNQPQHF.

The rearrangement uses TRBV11-1 and TRBJ1-2; TRBD1 matches at 7 bases. The V segment lost 3 bases and the J segment 4 bases; nucleotides outside the gene matches: 5. Germline CDR1 SGHAT, CDR2 FQDESV (reference sequence). The length of the CDR3 is 14 residues. CDR3 loop: CASSFTGVRYGYTF. CDR3 bases: TGTGCCAGCAGCTTTACAGGGGTTCGCTATGGCTACACCTTC.

V and J are TRBV6-1 and TRBJ1-2, with 8 bases fitting TRBD1. The CDR3 consists of 15 residues. The V gene's germline CDR1 is MNHNS and CDR2 SASEGT. V lost 3 bases to trimming and J lost 4 bases; unmatched junction nucleotides: 7. In DNA form, the CDR3 reads TGTGCCAGCAGTGAGGAGACAGGGGATGGCTATGGCTACACCTTC. Encoded protein: CASSEETGDGYGYTF.

This clone was seen a handful of times. The chain uses TRBV9 and TRBJ2-1; D is possibly TRBD2 (5 bases). The CDR3 consists of 15 residues. Between the trimmed V and J ends, which lost 0 bases and 4 bases, there was a span of 11 bases. The V gene's germline CDR1 is SGDLS and CDR2 YYNGEE. CDR3 in DNA: TGTGCCAGCAGCGTAGAAGGGTGGGAGTACAATGAGCAGTTCTTC. It yields the protein CASSVEGWEYNEQFF.

This clone was recorded once. The V gene is TRBV7-2, the J gene TRBJ2-1; 16 bases align to TRBD2. The V gene end was trimmed by 5 bases and the J gene end by 3 bases; junction bases not matched to a gene: 10. Germline loops: CDR1 SGHTA, CDR2 FQGNSA. The CDR3 has 19 residues. This CDR3 is CASSPGLAGGPFNYNEQFF. In DNA, the CDR3 is TGTGCCAGCAGCCCGGGACTAGCGGGAGGGCCGTTCAACTACAATGAGCAGTTCTTC.

The V gene is TRBV24-1, the J gene TRBJ2-1; the D is unclear. The CDR3 totals 14 residues. V dropped 8 bases and J dropped 7 bases, with 17 bases sitting between them. Germline V CDR1 and CDR2: KGHDR, SFDVKD. The CDR3 nucleotides are TGTGCCACCATTGACCACGGAGTTTGGAATGAGCAGTTCTTC. This gives the protein CATIDHGVWNEQFF.

The rearrangement uses TRBV6-2 or TRBV6-3 and TRBJ2-7, with a weak D call TRBD2 (5 bases). Trimming removed 5 bases from V and 3 bases from J, with 20 bases in between. This CDR3 is 16 amino acids long. Per germline, CDR1 MNHEY and CDR2 SVGEGT. Here the CDR3 DNA reads TGTGCCAGCAGTCGTCCATGGGAGCTTAGTCACTACGAGCAGTACTTC. Translating gives CASSRPWELSHYEQYF.

This chain links TRBV3-1 (or the pseudogene TRBV3-2) with TRBJ1-6, with 12 bases matching TRBD1. V dropped 0 bases and J dropped 9; count of bases not matched to a gene: 6. This CDR3 is built from 17 residues. Germline V gene data show CDR1 as LGHDT and CDR2 as YNNKEL (reference sequence). CDR3 in DNA: TGTGCCAGCAGCCAAGACTGGGACAGGGGGCGGCTTTCACCCCTCCACTTT. The encoded protein is CASSQDWDRGRLSPLHF.

CDR3 loop: CAWSVQRTVSFYGYTF. The CDR3 nucleotides read TGTGCCTGGAGTGTACAGAGGACAGTCTCCTTCTATGGCTACACCTTC. The chain couples TRBV30 to TRBJ1-2; a possible D gene is TRBD1 (6 bases). Germline V gene lookup returns CDR1 GTSNPN and CDR2 SVGIG (reference sequence). The V gene lost 0 bases and the J gene lost 4 bases, with 18 bases spanning the gap. The CDR3 loop spans 16 amino acids.

This rearrangement joins TRBV7-8 to TRBJ1-2; 8 nucleotides align to TRBD1. Losses at the gene ends were 6 bases for V and 0 bases for J; bases not matched to a gene: 6. The CDR3 has 15 amino acids. Germline V lookup: CDR1 SGHVS, CDR2 FQNEAQ. Here the CDR3 reads CASRGQDRANYGYTF. Here the CDR3 DNA reads TGTGCCAGCAGGGGCCAGGACAGGGCTAACTATGGCTACACCTTC. The whole variable domain, remainder taken from reference TRBV7-8 and TRBJ1-2, is GAGVSQSPRYKVAKRGQDVALRCDPISGHVSLFWYQQALGQGPEFLTYFQNEAQLDKSGLPSDRFFAERPEGSVSTLKIQRTQQEDSAVYLCASRGQDRANYGYTFGSGTRLTVV.

The chain combines TRBV28 with TRBJ1-1; D ambiguous. CDR1 MDHEN and CDR2 SYDVKM come from the germline V gene. Trimming took off 3 bases at V and 11 bases at J, with 19 bases between the two ends. This CDR3 spans 14 amino acids. The CDR3 DNA sequence: TGTGCCAGCAGTTTCGGGGTCGGGATGGTGGAGGCTTTCTTT. Translation gives CASSFGVGMVEAFF.

The V call is TRBV7-2, the J call TRBJ2-5; D remains ambiguous. CDR1 is SGHTA, CDR2 FQGNSA, per germline. V lost 3 bases and J 3 bases, leaving 2 bases between the germline ends. This CDR3 has 11 residues. The CDR3 DNA reads TGTGCCAGCAGCTTCAAAGAGACCCAGTACTTC. It is translated as CASSFKETQYF.

The chain carries TRBV5-5 and TRBJ1-3, with D unresolved. Trimming took 0 bases from V and 4 from J, leaving 5 bases between them. This CDR3 comprises 13 residues. The germline V gene encodes CDR1 SGHKS and CDR2 YYEKEE (reference sequence). For the CDR3, the DNA is TGTGCCAGCAGCTTGGGACAAGGAAACACCATATATTTT. It is translated as CASSLGQGNTIYF.

The chain links TRBV19 to TRBJ2-7; TRBD2 matches at 8 bases. CDR3 length: 15 residues. V lost 4 bases to trimming and J lost 2 bases; unmatched junction nucleotides: 7. Germline V lookup: CDR1 LNHDA, CDR2 SQIVND (reference sequence). The CDR3 coding sequence is TGTGCCAGTAGTAGGCCGGGGGGGCCCCCCTACGAGCAGTACTTC. It codes for CASSRPGGPPYEQYF.

This chain joins TRBV14 and TRBJ2-5, with TRBD2 matching 9 bases. In germline, CDR1 is SGHDN, CDR2 FVKESK. J was trimmed by 3 bases and V by 3 bases; bases with no gene match: 11. This CDR3 has 17 amino acids. The CDR3 sequence: CASSQRLAVPLKETQYF. The CDR3 region has the DNA TGTGCCAGCAGCCAGCGACTAGCGGTGCCACTGAAAGAGACCCAGTACTTC.

This clone has more than one count but fewer than ten. The chain employs TRBV18 and TRBJ2-1; 8 bases line up with TRBD2. Germline V CDR1 and CDR2: KGHSH, LQKENI. J was trimmed by 9 bases and V by 3 bases; bases with no gene match: 7. The CDR3 runs to 14 residues. CDR3: CASSPGAGGFEQFF. The CDR3 DNA follows: TGTGCCAGCTCACCGGGGGCGGGAGGTTTTGAGCAGTTCTTC.

This sequence joins TRBV5-1 and TRBJ2-7; possible D gene TRBD1, 6 bases. The CDR3 contains 14 residues. In germline, CDR1 is SGHRS, CDR2 YFSETQ. The germline V and J ends were trimmed by 4 bases and 5 bases, with 16 bases remaining between them. DNA for the CDR3: TGCGCCAGCAGCCCTATCCTGGGGGCCCACGAGCAGTACTTC. Its protein is CASSPILGAHEQYF.

The chain carries TRBV19 and TRBJ2-1, with D tentatively TRBD2 (5 bases). The germline CDR1 and CDR2 sequences are LNHDA and SQIVND (reference sequence). This CDR3 contains 15 residues. Trimming removed 3 bases at V and 8 bases at J, with 17 bases between. CDR3: CASSITRAVTHEQFF. The CDR3 DNA sequence: TGTGCCAGTAGTATTACGAGGGCGGTAACGCATGAGCAGTTCTTC.

V usage is TRBV5-1 and J usage is TRBJ2-3, with D possibly matching TRBD1 (5 bases). The CDR3 spans 13 residues. The V and J ends lost 1 base and 5 bases respectively, with 8 bases between them. In germline, CDR1 is SGHRS, CDR2 YFSETQ. CDR3: CASSLRQRDTQYF. The DNA of the CDR3 is TGCGCCAGCAGCTTGCGACAGCGAGATACGCAGTATTTT.